The 4 T cell receptor beta chains in this list originate from one sample, sequenced in a study of T-cell reconstitution after alpha-beta-depleted transplantation in children. Preparation of the TCRbeta library used unique molecular identifiers. A single record per CDR3 protein comes from TCRdb applying MiXCR to the PCR reads. This repertoire shows about 1,000,000 distinct CDR3 sequences, about 30% found once; its top ten account for about 28%. This material consisted of PBMCs, mostly from graft donor cells, taken 360 days after TCRalphabeta/CD19-depleted stem cell transplant. The receptors derive from a boy in the first two years of life who had a stem cell transplant for SCID, so the T cells may come from the graft donor.

The gene calls are TRBV29-1 and TRBJ1-5; D remains unclear. The germline V gene encodes CDR1 SQVTM and CDR2 ANQGSEA. Trimming cost V 7 bases and J 7 bases, with 20 bases left between them. The CDR3 spans 14 residues. CDR3 coding DNA: TGCAGCGCCGTAGACCCCGGGAGTGGACAGCCCCAGCATTTT. The encoded protein is CSAVDPGSGQPQHF. The full variable domain, its missing parts supplied by reference TRBV29-1 and TRBJ1-5, is SAVISQKPSRDICQRGTSLTIQCQVDSQVTMMFWYRQQPGQSLTLIATANQGSEATYESGFVIDKFPISRPNLTFSTLTVSNMSPEDSSIYLCSAVDPGSGQPQHFGDGTRLSIL.

V is TRBV19 and J is TRBJ1-2; possibly TRBD1 for D (5 bases). The CDR3 contains 15 residues. Germline CDR1 is LNHDA and CDR2 is SQIVND (reference sequence). The germline V and J ends were trimmed by 6 bases and 7 bases, with 21 bases remaining between them. DNA for the CDR3: TGTGCCAGTAGCACCCCGGGACGCCGGTTAGCTGGCTACACCTTC. Residues: CASSTPGRRLAGYTF.

This clonotype has only a few counts. V usage is TRBV11-2 and J usage is TRBJ2-3, with 8 bases identical to TRBD2. CDR3 size: 18 residues. The germline V gene has CDR1 SGHAT and CDR2 FQNNGV. The V and J ends lost 2 bases and 1 base, in that order; junction bases with no gene match: 11. The CDR3 DNA follows: TGTGCCAGCAGCTTAAGGGGTAGCGGGGAGAGGCGCACAGATACGCAGTATTTT. Translated, it gives CASSLRGSGERRTDTQYF. Variable domain in full (rest from reference TRBV11-2 and TRBJ2-3): EAGVAQSPRYKIIEKRQSVAFWCNPISGHATLYWYQQILGQGPKLLIQFQNNGVVDDSQLPKDRFSAERLKGVDSTLKIQPAKLEDSAVYLCASSLRGSGERRTDTQYFGPGTRLTVL.

V is TRBV9 and J is TRBJ2-1, with D perhaps TRBD2 (5 bases). The V and J ends lost 2 bases and 0 bases respectively, with 12 bases between them. Germline V gene sequence: CDR1 SGDLS, CDR2 YYNGEE. The CDR3 consists of 16 residues. CDR3 DNA: TGTGCCAGCAGCGTGTTGGACTCGAGCTCCTACAATGAGCAGTTCTTC. Amino acids: CASSVLDSSSYNEQFF.